A single sample gave rise to the 22 T cell receptor beta chains below, sequenced in a study of cytomegalovirus exposure and HLA in healthy donors. Profiling relied on immunoSEQ multiplex PCR, and the TCRdb table lists in-frame clones only, not all of them. Among tens of thousands of clones listed, approximately 96% were seen once. Sequenced sample: PBMCs. These receptors all stem from a man between 18 and 35 years old in good health and CMV-seropositive.

The J gene is TRBJ1-1, the V gene TRBV30; 8 bases agree with TRBD1. V lost 8 bases, J lost 4 bases, and 18 bases stayed unmatched. Germline CDR1 GTSNPN, CDR2 SVGIG (reference sequence). CDR3 length: 16 amino acids. CDR3 in amino acids: CAGIPGTGGDGTEAFF. CDR3 coding DNA: TGTGCCGGAATCCCCGGGACAGGCGGTGACGGCACTGAAGCTTTCTTT.

This chain joins TRBV2 and TRBJ2-1; the D gene is possibly TRBD2 (5 bases). The germline V gene encodes CDR1 SNHLY and CDR2 FYNNEI. CDR3 length: 13 residues. Trimming removed 0 bases at V and 12 bases at J, with 12 bases between. CDR3 nucleotide sequence: TGTGCCAGCAGTGAAGCCCAATCTCGGGGGCAGTTCTTC. This encodes CASSEAQSRGQFF.

CDR3 in DNA: TGTGCCAGTAGTACTTACAGGGGGCATGATCAGCCCCAGCATTTT. Amino acids: CASSTYRGHDQPQHF. The rearrangement uses TRBV19 and TRBJ1-5, with 9 bases aligning to TRBD1. The junction had 6 bases not matched to a gene; V was cut back by 4 bases and J by 5 bases. There are 15 residues in the CDR3. CDR1 and CDR2 (germline): LNHDA, SQIVND (reference sequence).

The chain couples TRBV15 to TRBJ2-7, with D maybe TRBD1 (6 bases). The ends were cut back, 0 bases at V and 2 bases at J, with 23 bases in the middle. The CDR3 length is 19 residues. Germline V gives CDR1 LNHNV, CDR2 YYDKDF (reference sequence). CDR3 sequence (DNA): TGTGCCACCAGCAGAGATTCCCCGATAGGGCAGGGGCACCCCTACGAGCAGTACTTC. This sequence encodes CATSRDSPIGQGHPYEQYF.

The chain employs TRBV19 and TRBJ1-1, with TRBD1 identical over 8 bases. This CDR3 spans 16 amino acids. V lost 6 bases, J lost 0 bases, and 9 bases stayed unmatched. Germline CDR1 and CDR2: LNHDA and SQIVND (reference sequence). The CDR3 DNA reads TGTGCCAGTAGAACGGGGGCGACAGGGGTGAACACTGAAGCTTTCTTT. Protein: CASRTGATGVNTEAFF.

The chain uses TRBV7-9 and TRBJ2-7, with 9 bases lining up with TRBD1. Germline V gives CDR1 SEHNR, CDR2 FQNEAQ (reference sequence). Trimming cost V 5 bases and J 6 bases; bases outside gene matches: 11. The CDR3 sequence is 15 residues long. CDR3 sequence: CASSPAWDRVSEQYF. CDR3 DNA sequence: TGTGCCAGCAGCCCAGCCTGGGACAGGGTATCCGAGCAGTACTTC.

The V call is TRBV10-2, the J call TRBJ1-1; TRBD1 is a possible D gene (6 bases). The length of the CDR3 is 13 residues. Germline assignment: CDR1 WSHSY and CDR2 SAAADI. Trimming pared 11 bases from V and 0 bases from J, leaving 13 bases between. The CDR3: CAARQDMNTEAFF. CDR3 sequence (DNA): TGCGCCGCCCGACAGGACATGAACACTGAAGCTTTCTTT.

The V gene is TRBV19, the J gene TRBJ2-1; 11 bases are shared with TRBD2. CDR3 length: 16 residues. V lost 2 bases, J lost 2 bases, and 2 bases stayed unmatched. Germline V gene data show CDR1 as LNHDA and CDR2 as SQIVND (reference sequence). CDR3 in amino acids: CASSILGLAAYNEQFF. CDR3 DNA sequence: TGTGCCAGTAGTATACTGGGACTAGCGGCCTACAATGAGCAGTTCTTC. Supplemented by reference TRBV19 and TRBJ2-1, the full variable domain reads DGGITQSPKYLFRKEGQNVTLSCEQNLNHDAMYWYRQDPGQGLRLIYYSQIVNDFQKGDIAEGYSVSREKKESFPLTVTSAQKNPTAFYLCASSILGLAAYNEQFFGPGTRLTVL.

V usage is TRBV19 and J usage is TRBJ2-4; tentative D call: TRBD2 (5 bases). Trimming took off 3 bases at V and 0 bases at J, with 9 bases between the two ends. CDR1 and CDR2 (germline): LNHDA, SQIVND (reference sequence). The CDR3 has 15 residues. CDR3 loop: CASSISGLAKNIQYF. The CDR3 nucleotides are TGTGCCAGTAGTATTTCTGGACTAGCCAAAAACATTCAGTACTTC. The entire variable domain, with the rest obtained from reference TRBV19 and TRBJ2-4, is as follows: DGGITQSPKYLFRKEGQNVTLSCEQNLNHDAMYWYRQDPGQGLRLIYYSQIVNDFQKGDIAEGYSVSREKKESFPLTVTSAQKNPTAFYLCASSISGLAKNIQYFGAGTRLSVL.

The genes are TRBV6-1 and TRBJ1-1; weak D call: TRBD1 (5 bases). Deletions cut 0 bases from V and 4 bases from J, with 9 bases between. The CDR3 has 14 residues. Germline V gene data show CDR1 as MNHNS and CDR2 as SASEGT. The CDR3 loop reads CASSEAGGGTEAFF. The CDR3 region has the DNA TGTGCCAGCAGTGAAGCGGGCGGGGGCACTGAAGCTTTCTTT.

The chain employs TRBV28 and TRBJ2-5; D unresolved. The better agreement between TRBJ2-7 and the DNA end casts doubt on the J call. The V gene's germline CDR1 is MDHEN and CDR2 SYDVKM. This CDR3 region has 13 residues. The CDR3 region is CASRIGPSYEQYF. CDR3 bases: TGTGCCAGTCGAATCGGTCCCTCCTACGAGCAGTACTTC.

The J gene is TRBJ2-2, the V gene TRBV6-5, with 7 bases that match TRBD2. From germline, CDR1 is MNHEY and CDR2 SVGAGI. CDR3 length: 14 residues. The trim removed 5 bases at V and 6 bases at J, leaving 6 bases unmatched. The CDR3 nucleotides are TGTGCCAGCAGTCAGTCGGGGGGATCCGGGGAGCTGTTTTTT. Protein: CASSQSGGSGELFF.

This clone appeared once. The chain carries TRBV28 and TRBJ2-3; TRBD2 agrees at 10 bases. This CDR3 contains 14 residues. Trimming removed 6 bases from V and 3 bases from J; junction bases left unmatched: 3. Germline values: CDR1 MDHEN, CDR2 SYDVKM. CDR3 sequence (DNA): TGTGCCAGCAGGGTTAGCGGGGGGACAGATACGCAGTATTTT. Translating it yields CASRVSGGTDTQYF.

About this clone itself: A read error may produce the germline difference seen at one junction end. CDR3 sequence reads: CASSGTVGRISDQPQHF. The CDR3, as DNA: TGTGCCAGCAGTGGTACCGTAGGCAGGATTAGCGATCAGCCCCAGCATTTT. J is TRBJ1-5 and V is TRBV6-1; D remains unclear. The CDR3 runs to 17 residues. Per the germline V gene, CDR1 is MNHNS and CDR2 is SASEGT.

In nucleotides, the CDR3 is TGCGCCAGCAGTGAGGGGAGCTATGAGCAGTTCTTC. Its translation: CASSEGSYEQFF. The rearrangement links TRBV10-1 to TRBJ2-1; D possibly corresponds to TRBD2 (5 bases). Looked up from germline, CDR1 is WNHNN and CDR2 is SYGVQD (reference sequence). The CDR3 totals 12 residues. V gave up 2 bases and J gave up 8 bases, with 7 bases separating them.

The chain combines TRBV19 with TRBJ1-1; D perhaps matches TRBD1 (5 bases). V dropped 0 bases and J dropped 3 bases, with 17 bases sitting between them. The CDR3 extends over 17 amino acids. Germline V CDR1 and CDR2: LNHDA, SQIVND (reference sequence). The CDR3 sequence is CASSIEGDRGSYTEAFF. CDR3 nucleotide sequence: TGTGCCAGTAGTATAGAAGGGGACCGGGGGTCATACACTGAAGCTTTCTTT.

The rearrangement links TRBV7-2 to TRBJ2-1; 11 nucleotides line up with TRBD2. V lost 0 bases and J lost 0; bases outside the gene matches: 10. Looked up from germline, CDR1 is SGHTA and CDR2 is FQGNSA. The CDR3 totals 20 residues. The CDR3 here is CASSLAYGTSGSSSYNEQFF. CDR3 DNA: TGTGCCAGCAGCTTAGCTTACGGGACTAGCGGTTCTAGCTCCTACAATGAGCAGTTCTTC.

The chain employs TRBV7-2 and TRBJ2-3, with a possible D match to TRBD1 (6 bases). Trimming stripped 5 bases from V and 1 base from J, with 13 bases between. The V gene's germline CDR1 is SGHTA and CDR2 FQGNSA. The CDR3 runs to 15 residues. This CDR3 reads CASSLGRQGTDTQYF. In DNA, the CDR3 is TGTGCCAGCAGCCTAGGTCGACAGGGCACAGATACGCAGTATTTT.

This clone is classed as medium-sized (0.01 to 0.1%). V usage is TRBV6-5 and J usage is TRBJ1-1; D not certain. Trimming pared 2 bases from V and 0 bases from J, leaving 4 bases between. The CDR3 spans 13 residues. Germline V CDR1 and CDR2: MNHEY, SVGAGI. The CDR3 here is CASSYGMNTEAFF. The CDR3 nucleotides read TGTGCCAGCAGTTACGGCATGAACACTGAAGCTTTCTTT.

This clone showed up just once. The chain uses TRBV6-6 and TRBJ1-4, with 8 bases identical to TRBD1. The CDR3 loop spans 16 amino acids. Germline trimming cut 0 bases from V and 7 bases from J; bases unmatched to any gene: 7. Per germline, CDR1 MNHNY and CDR2 SVGAGI (reference sequence). The CDR3 nucleotides read TGTGCCAGCAGTTACTCGATGGACAGGGCGGGTGAAAAACTGTTTTTT. Residues: CASSYSMDRAGEKLFF.

The chain has TRBV27 and TRBJ2-2, with TRBD2 matching 12 bases. The CDR3 is 15 residues long. CDR1 is MNHEY, CDR2 SMNVEV, per germline (reference sequence). V dropped 7 bases and J dropped 3; count of bases not matched to a gene: 3. DNA for the CDR3: TGTGCCAGCACCGGACTAGCGGGGTACACCGGGGAGCTGTTTTTT. It encodes CASTGLAGYTGELFF.

The chain joins TRBV11-2 to TRBJ2-5, with D perhaps matching TRBD1 (6 bases). The CDR3 consists of 14 residues. The V gene lost 4 bases and the J gene lost 2 bases, with 11 bases spanning the gap. The V gene's germline CDR1 is SGHAT and CDR2 FQNNGV. CDR3 amino acids: CASSSWTAQETQYF. In DNA form, the CDR3 reads TGTGCCAGCAGCTCGTGGACAGCTCAAGAGACCCAGTACTTC.